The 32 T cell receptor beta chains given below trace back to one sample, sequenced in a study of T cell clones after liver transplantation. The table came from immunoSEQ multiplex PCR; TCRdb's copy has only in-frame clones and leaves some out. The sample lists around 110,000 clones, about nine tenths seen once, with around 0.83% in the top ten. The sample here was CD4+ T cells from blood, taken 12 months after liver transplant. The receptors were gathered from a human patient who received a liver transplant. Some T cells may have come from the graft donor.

CDR3 amino acids: CASSPRGAGGTDTQYF. CDR3 nucleotides: TGTGCCAGCTCACCACGCGGGGCAGGGGGCACAGATACGCAGTATTTT. The chain joins TRBV18 to TRBJ2-3; D may correspond to TRBD1 or TRBD2 (6 bases each). In germline, CDR1 is KGHSH, CDR2 LQKENI. Between the trimmed V and J ends, which lost 1 base and 1 base, there was a span of 12 bases. This CDR3 comprises 16 residues.

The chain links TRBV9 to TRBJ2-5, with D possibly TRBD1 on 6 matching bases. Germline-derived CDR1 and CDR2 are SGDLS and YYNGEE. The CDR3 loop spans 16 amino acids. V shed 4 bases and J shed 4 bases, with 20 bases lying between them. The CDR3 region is CASSFQPDEGGETQYF. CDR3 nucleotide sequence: TGTGCCAGCAGCTTTCAACCGGACGAAGGGGGAGAGACCCAGTACTTC.

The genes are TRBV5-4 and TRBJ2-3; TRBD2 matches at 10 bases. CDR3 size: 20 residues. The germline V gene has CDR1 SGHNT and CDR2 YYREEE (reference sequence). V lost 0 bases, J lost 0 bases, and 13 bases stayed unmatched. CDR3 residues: CASSLVRAGGPDPSTDTQYF. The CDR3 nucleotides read TGTGCCAGCAGCTTGGTTCGAGCGGGAGGGCCCGACCCTAGCACAGATACGCAGTATTTT. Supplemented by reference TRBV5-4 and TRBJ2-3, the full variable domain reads ETGVTQSPTHLIKTRGQQVTLRCSSQSGHNTVSWYQQALGQGPQFIFQYYREEENGRGNFPPRFSGLQFPNYSSELNVNALELDDSALYLCASSLVRAGGPDPSTDTQYFGPGTRLTVL.

The CDR3 DNA follows: TGTGCCAGCTCACCACGGCGAGATACGCAGTATTTT. This gives the protein CASSPRRDTQYF. V and J are TRBV18 and TRBJ2-3; D is uncertain. The V end lost 1 base, the J end lost 5 bases, and 4 bases lay between the germline ends. This CDR3 has 12 residues. Germline V gene data show CDR1 as KGHSH and CDR2 as LQKENI.

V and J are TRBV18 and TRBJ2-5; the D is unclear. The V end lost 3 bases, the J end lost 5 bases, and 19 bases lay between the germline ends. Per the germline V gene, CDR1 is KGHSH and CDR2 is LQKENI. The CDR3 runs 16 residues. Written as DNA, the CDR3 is TGTGCCAGCTCACCCCTTCGTAAGGGTGGTATGGAGACCCAGTACTTC. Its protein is CASSPLRKGGMETQYF.

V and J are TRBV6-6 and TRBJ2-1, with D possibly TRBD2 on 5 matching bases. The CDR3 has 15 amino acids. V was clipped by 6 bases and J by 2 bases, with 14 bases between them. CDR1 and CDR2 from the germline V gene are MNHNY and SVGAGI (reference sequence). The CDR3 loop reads CASSHNWGAYNEQFF. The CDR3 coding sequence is TGTGCCAGCAGCCACAATTGGGGAGCCTACAATGAGCAGTTCTTC.

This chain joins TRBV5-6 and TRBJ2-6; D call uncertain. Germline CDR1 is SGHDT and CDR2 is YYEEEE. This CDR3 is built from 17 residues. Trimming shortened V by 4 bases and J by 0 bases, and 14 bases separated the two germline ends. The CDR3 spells CASSTIGSLSGANVLTF. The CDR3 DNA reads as TGTGCCAGCAGCACCATCGGGTCCCTCTCTGGGGCCAACGTCCTGACTTTC.

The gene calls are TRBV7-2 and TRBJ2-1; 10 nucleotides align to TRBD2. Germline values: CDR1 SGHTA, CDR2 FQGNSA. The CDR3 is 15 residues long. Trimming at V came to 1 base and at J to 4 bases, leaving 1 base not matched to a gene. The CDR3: CASSLETSGYNEQFF. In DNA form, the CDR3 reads TGTGCCAGCAGCTTAGAGACTAGCGGGTACAATGAGCAGTTCTTC.

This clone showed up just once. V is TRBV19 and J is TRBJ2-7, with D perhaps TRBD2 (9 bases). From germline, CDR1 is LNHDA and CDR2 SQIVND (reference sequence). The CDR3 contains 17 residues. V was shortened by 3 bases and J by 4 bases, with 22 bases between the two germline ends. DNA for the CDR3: TGTGCCAGTAGTATTGTCCAGGGGGCTAGCGGGACATACGAGCAGTACTTC. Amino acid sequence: CASSIVQGASGTYEQYF.

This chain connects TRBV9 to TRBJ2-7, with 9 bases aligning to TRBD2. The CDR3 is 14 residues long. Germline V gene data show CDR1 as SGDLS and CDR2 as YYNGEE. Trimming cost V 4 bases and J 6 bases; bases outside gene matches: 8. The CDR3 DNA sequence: TGTGCCAGCAGCTCCAGGACTAGCGAGGTCGAGCAGTACTTC. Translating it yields CASSSRTSEVEQYF.

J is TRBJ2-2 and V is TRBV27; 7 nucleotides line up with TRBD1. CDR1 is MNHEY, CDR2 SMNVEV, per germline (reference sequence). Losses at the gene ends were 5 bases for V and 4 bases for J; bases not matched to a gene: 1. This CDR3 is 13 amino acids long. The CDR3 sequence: CASSRQGTGELFF. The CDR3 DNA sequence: TGTGCCAGCAGTAGACAGGGCACCGGGGAGCTGTTTTTT.

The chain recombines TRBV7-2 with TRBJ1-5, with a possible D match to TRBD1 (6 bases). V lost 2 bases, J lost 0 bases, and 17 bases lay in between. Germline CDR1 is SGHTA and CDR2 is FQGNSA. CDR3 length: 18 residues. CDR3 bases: TGTGCCAGCAGCTTAACAGGGTGGCTTAGGTATAGCAATCAGCCCCAGCATTTT. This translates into CASSLTGWLRYSNQPQHF.

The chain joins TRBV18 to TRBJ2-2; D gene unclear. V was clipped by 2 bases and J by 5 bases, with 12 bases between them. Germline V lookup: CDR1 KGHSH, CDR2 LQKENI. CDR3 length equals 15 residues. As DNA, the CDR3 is TGTGCCAGCTCACCAAGTCTAGTTGGGACCGGGGAGCTGTTTTTT. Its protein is CASSPSLVGTGELFF.

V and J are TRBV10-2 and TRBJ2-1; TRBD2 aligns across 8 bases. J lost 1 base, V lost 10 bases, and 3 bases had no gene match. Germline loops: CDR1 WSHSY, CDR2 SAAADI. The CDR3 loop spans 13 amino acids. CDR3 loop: CATREASYNEQFF. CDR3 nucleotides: TGCGCCACGCGGGAGGCGTCCTACAATGAGCAGTTCTTC.

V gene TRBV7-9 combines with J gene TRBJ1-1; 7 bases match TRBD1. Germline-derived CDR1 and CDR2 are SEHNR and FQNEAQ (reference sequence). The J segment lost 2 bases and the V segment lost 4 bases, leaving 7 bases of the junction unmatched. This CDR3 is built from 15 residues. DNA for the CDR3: TGTGCCAGCAGCTCGAGGGACAGACCTAACACTGAAGCTTTCTTT. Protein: CASSSRDRPNTEAFF.

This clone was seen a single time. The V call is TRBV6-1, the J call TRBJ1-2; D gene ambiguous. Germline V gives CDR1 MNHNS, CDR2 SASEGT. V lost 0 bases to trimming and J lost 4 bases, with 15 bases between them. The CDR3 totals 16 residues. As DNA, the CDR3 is TGTGCCAGCAGTGAAGCAGGACGGATTCTAGGCTATGGCTACACCTTC. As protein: CASSEAGRILGYGYTF.

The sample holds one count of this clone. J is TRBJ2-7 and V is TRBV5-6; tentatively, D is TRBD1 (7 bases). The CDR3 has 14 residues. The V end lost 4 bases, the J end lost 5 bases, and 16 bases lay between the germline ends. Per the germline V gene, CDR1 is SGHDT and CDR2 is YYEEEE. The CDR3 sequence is CASSPTGRLNEQYF. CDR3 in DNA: TGTGCCAGCAGCCCGACAGGGAGGTTGAACGAGCAGTACTTC.

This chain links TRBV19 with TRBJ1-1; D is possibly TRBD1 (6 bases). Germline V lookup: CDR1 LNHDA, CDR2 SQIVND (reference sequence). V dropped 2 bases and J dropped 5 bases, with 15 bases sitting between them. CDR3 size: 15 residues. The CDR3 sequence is CASSITGGQVTEAFF. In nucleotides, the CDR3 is TGTGCCAGTAGTATAACGGGGGGGCAGGTGACTGAAGCTTTCTTT.

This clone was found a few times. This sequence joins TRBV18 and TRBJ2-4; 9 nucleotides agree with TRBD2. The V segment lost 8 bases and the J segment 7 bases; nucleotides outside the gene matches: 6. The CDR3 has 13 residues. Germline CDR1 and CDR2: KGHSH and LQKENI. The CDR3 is CASRAGGPNIQYF. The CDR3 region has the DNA TGTGCCAGCCGCGCGGGAGGGCCGAACATTCAGTACTTC.

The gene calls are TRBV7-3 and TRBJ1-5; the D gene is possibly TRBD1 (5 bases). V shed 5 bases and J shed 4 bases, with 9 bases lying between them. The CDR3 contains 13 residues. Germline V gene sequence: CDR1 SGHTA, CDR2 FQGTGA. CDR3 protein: CASSVTVNQPQHF. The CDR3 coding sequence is TGTGCCAGCAGCGTGACAGTAAATCAGCCCCAGCATTTT.

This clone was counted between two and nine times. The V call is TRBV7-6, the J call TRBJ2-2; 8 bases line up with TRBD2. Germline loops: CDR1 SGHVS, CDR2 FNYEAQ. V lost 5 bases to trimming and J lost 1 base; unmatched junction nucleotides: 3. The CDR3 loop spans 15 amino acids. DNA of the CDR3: TGTGCCAGCAGCCGTACTAGCGGGAACACCGGGGAGCTGTTTTTT. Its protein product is CASSRTSGNTGELFF.

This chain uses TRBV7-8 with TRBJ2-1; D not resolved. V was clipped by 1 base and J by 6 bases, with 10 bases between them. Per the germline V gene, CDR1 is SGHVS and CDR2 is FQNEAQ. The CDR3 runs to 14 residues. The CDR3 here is CASSLEVKTNEQFF. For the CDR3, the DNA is TGTGCCAGCAGCTTAGAGGTAAAAACCAATGAGCAGTTCTTC.

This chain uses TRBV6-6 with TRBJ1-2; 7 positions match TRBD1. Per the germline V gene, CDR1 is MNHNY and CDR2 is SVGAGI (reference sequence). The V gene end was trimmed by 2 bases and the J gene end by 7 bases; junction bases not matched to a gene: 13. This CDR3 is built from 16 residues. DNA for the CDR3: TGTGCCAGCAGTTACGGTTTAGGGGGCGCAGCTGGTGGCTACACCTTC. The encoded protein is CASSYGLGGAAGGYTF.

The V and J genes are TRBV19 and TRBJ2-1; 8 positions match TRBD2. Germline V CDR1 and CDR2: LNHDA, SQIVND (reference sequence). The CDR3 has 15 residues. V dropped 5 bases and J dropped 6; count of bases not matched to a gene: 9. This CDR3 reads CASSPTSAGLNEQFF. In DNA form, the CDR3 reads TGTGCCAGTAGTCCGACTAGCGCGGGGCTCAATGAGCAGTTCTTC.

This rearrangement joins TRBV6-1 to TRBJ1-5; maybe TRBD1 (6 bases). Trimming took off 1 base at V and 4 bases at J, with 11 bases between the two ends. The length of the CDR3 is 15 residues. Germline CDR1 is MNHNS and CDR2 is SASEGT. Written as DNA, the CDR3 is TGTGCCAGCAGTGAAGGACAGGAGACGAATCAGCCCCAGCATTTT. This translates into CASSEGQETNQPQHF.

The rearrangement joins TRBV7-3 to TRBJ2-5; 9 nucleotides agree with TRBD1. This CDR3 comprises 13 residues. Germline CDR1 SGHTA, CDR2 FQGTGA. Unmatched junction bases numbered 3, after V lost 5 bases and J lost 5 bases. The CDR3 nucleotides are TGTGCCAGCAGCCGAGGACAGGGGGAGACCCAGTACTTC. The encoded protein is CASSRGQGETQYF.

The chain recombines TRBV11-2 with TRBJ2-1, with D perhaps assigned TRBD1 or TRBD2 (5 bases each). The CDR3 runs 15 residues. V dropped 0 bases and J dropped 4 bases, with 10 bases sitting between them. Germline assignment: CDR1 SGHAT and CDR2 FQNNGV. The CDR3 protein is CASSLEQGAYNEQFF. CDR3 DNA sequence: TGTGCCAGCAGCTTAGAGCAGGGAGCGTACAATGAGCAGTTCTTC. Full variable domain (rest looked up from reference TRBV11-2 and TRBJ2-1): EAGVAQSPRYKIIEKRQSVAFWCNPISGHATLYWYQQILGQGPKLLIQFQNNGVVDDSQLPKDRFSAERLKGVDSTLKIQPAKLEDSAVYLCASSLEQGAYNEQFFGPGTRLTVL.

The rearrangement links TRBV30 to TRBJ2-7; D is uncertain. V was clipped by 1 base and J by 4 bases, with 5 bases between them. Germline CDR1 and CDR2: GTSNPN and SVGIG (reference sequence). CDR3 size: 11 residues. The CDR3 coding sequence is TGTGCCTGGAGTGAATATTACGAGCAGTACTTC. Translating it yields CAWSEYYEQYF.

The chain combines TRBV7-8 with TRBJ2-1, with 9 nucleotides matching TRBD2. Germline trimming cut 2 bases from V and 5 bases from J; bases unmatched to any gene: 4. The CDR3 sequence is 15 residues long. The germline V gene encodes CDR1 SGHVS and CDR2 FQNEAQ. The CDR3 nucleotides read TGTGCCAGCAGCTTAAGACTAGCGGTCCACAATGAGCAGTTCTTC. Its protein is CASSLRLAVHNEQFF. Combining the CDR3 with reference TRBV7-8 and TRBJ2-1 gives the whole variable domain GAGVSQSPRYKVAKRGQDVALRCDPISGHVSLFWYQQALGQGPEFLTYFQNEAQLDKSGLPSDRFFAERPEGSVSTLKIQRTQQEDSAVYLCASSLRLAVHNEQFFGPGTRLTVL.

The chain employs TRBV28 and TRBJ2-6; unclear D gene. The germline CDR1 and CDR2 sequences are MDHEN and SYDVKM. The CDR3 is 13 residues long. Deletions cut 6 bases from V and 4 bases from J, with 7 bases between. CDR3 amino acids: CASRTTGANVLTF. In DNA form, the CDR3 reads TGTGCCAGCAGGACGACCGGGGCCAACGTCCTGACTTTC.

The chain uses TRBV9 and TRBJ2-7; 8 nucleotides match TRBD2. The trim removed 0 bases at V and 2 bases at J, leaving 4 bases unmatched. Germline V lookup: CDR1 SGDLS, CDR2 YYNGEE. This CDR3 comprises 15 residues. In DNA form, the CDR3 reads TGTGCCAGCAGCGTAGGGTTGGGACTAGCCTACGAGCAGTACTTC. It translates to CASSVGLGLAYEQYF. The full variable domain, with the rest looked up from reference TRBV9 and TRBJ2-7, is DSGVTQTPKHLITATGQRVTLRCSPRSGDLSVYWYQQSLDQGLQFLIQYYNGEERAKGNILERFSAQQFPDLHSELNLSSLELGDSALYFCASSVGLGLAYEQYFGPGTRLTVT.

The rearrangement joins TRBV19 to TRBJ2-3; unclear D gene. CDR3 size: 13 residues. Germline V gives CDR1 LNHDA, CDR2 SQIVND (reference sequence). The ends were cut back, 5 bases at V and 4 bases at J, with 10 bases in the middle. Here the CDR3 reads CASSRRTSDTQYF. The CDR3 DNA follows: TGTGCCAGTAGTCGGCGCACCTCAGATACGCAGTATTTT.